The 27 T cell receptor beta chains below were found in one sample sequenced in a study of T cells after somatic rescue of genetic block. Sequencing was performed with immunoSEQ multiplex PCR; in TCRdb, only in-frame clones are kept and a portion is missing. The sample lists more than 9,500 clones, approximately 79% occurring once. Source material: peripheral blood mononuclear cells (PBMCs). All receptors derive from a boy aged 10-17 years.

CDR3 coding DNA: TGTGCCTGGAGTGTAGTATCTGAAGCTTTCTTT. This sequence encodes CAWSVVSEAFF. J is TRBJ1-1 and V is TRBV30; D gene uncertain. This CDR3 region has 11 residues. CDR1 and CDR2 from the germline V gene are GTSNPN and SVGIG (reference sequence). V was trimmed by 0 bases and J by 6 bases, leaving 5 bases between them.

J is TRBJ1-2 and V is TRBV30, with TRBD1 matching over 8 bases. Per germline, CDR1 GTSNPN and CDR2 SVGIG (reference sequence). This CDR3 contains 13 residues. V shed 1 base, J shed 4 bases, and the junction held 2 bases outside the gene matches. CDR3 DNA sequence: TGTGCCTGGAGTGGACAGGGGACCTATGGCTACACCTTC. Translated, it gives CAWSGQGTYGYTF. Drawing the rest from reference TRBV30 and TRBJ1-2, the complete variable domain is SQTIHQWPATLVQPVGSPLSLECTVEGTSNPNLYWYRQAAGRGLQLLFYSVGIGQISSEVPQNLSASRPQDRQFILSSKKLLLSDSGFYLCAWSGQGTYGYTFGSGTRLTVV.

V gene TRBV18 combines with J gene TRBJ2-3, with TRBD1 identical over 8 bases. V lost 3 bases to trimming and J lost 3 bases; unmatched junction nucleotides: 2. The germline CDR1 and CDR2 sequences are KGHSH and LQKENI. The CDR3 contains 14 residues. CDR3 in DNA: TGTGCCAGCTCACCTACAGGGGGAACAGATACGCAGTATTTT. Protein sequence: CASSPTGGTDTQYF.

V usage is TRBV13 and J usage is TRBJ2-7; a possible D gene is TRBD1 (6 bases). Deletions cut 5 bases from V and 6 bases from J, with 14 bases between. Germline V gives CDR1 PRHDT, CDR2 FYEKMQ (reference sequence). This CDR3 comprises 13 residues. The CDR3 region is CASSPNRVSEQYF. The CDR3 DNA sequence: TGTGCCAGCAGCCCTAACAGGGTCTCCGAGCAGTACTTC.

This chain connects TRBV18 to TRBJ1-1, with no clear D. Looked up from germline, CDR1 is KGHSH and CDR2 is LQKENI. The CDR3 is 14 amino acids. V was shortened by 2 bases and J by 1 base, with 8 bases between the two germline ends. The CDR3 DNA sequence: TGTGCCAGCTCACCAGGCAGGACGAACACTGAAGCTTTCTTT. Its protein is CASSPGRTNTEAFF.

This clone turned up a few times. The chain couples TRBV6-4 to TRBJ1-2; D gene ambiguous. From germline, CDR1 is MRHNA and CDR2 SNTAGT. Between the trimmed V and J ends, which lost 3 bases and 1 base, there was a span of 15 bases. There are 16 residues in the CDR3. CDR3 amino acids: CASSEVWAAGNYGYTF. The CDR3 nucleotides are TGTGCCAGCAGTGAAGTCTGGGCAGCTGGTAACTATGGCTACACCTTC.

The chain recombines TRBV19 with TRBJ2-6; 7 bases map to TRBD1. The CDR3 has 19 residues. The germline V gene has CDR1 LNHDA and CDR2 SQIVND (reference sequence). Germline trimming cut 3 bases from V and 1 base from J; bases unmatched to any gene: 12. This CDR3 reads CASSMRVRQGLSGANVLTF. CDR3 nucleotides: TGTGCCAGTAGTATGAGGGTGAGACAGGGCTTATCTGGGGCCAACGTCCTGACTTTC. The whole variable domain, remainder taken from reference TRBV19 and TRBJ2-6, is DGGITQSPKYLFRKEGQNVTLSCEQNLNHDAMYWYRQDPGQGLRLIYYSQIVNDFQKGDIAEGYSVSREKKESFPLTVTSAQKNPTAFYLCASSMRVRQGLSGANVLTFGAGSRLTVL.

This clone was observed a single time. The V call is TRBV28, the J call TRBJ1-6, with TRBD1 identical over 8 bases. V shed 5 bases, J shed 7 bases, and the junction held 16 bases outside the gene matches. The CDR3 contains 18 residues. The germline CDR1 and CDR2 sequences are MDHEN and SYDVKM. CDR3: CASSLNPARTGRNSPLHF. Here the CDR3 DNA reads TGTGCCAGCAGTCTCAACCCCGCTAGGACAGGGAGGAATTCACCCCTCCACTTT.

This rearrangement joins TRBV7-2 to TRBJ1-5, with D uncertain. The V gene's germline CDR1 is SGHTA and CDR2 FQGNSA. The CDR3 has 12 amino acids. The V end was cut by 4 bases, the J end by 3 bases, with 4 bases between. As DNA, the CDR3 is TGTGCCAGCAGCTCCCACAATCAGCCCCAGCATTTT. Protein product: CASSSHNQPQHF.

A few counts support this clone. The chain combines TRBV5-1 with TRBJ2-1, with 10 positions matching TRBD2. The CDR3 extends over 16 amino acids. With V trimmed by 0 bases and J by 8 bases, 8 bases remained unmatched. From germline, CDR1 is SGHRS and CDR2 YFSETQ. CDR3 residues: CASSLVLAGAWDEQFF. In nucleotides, the CDR3 is TGCGCCAGCAGCTTGGTCCTAGCGGGGGCCTGGGATGAGCAGTTCTTC. Based on the CDR3 plus reference TRBV5-1 and TRBJ2-1, the full variable domain is KAGVTQTPRYLIKTRGQQVTLSCSPISGHRSVSWYQQTPGQGLQFLFEYFSETQRNKGNFPGRFSGRQFSNSRSEMNVSTLELGDSALYLCASSLVLAGAWDEQFFGPGTRLTVL.

J is TRBJ2-1 and V is TRBV2; 8 nucleotides match TRBD2. The CDR3 totals 15 residues. Per the germline V gene, CDR1 is SNHLY and CDR2 is FYNNEI. Trimming removed 6 bases from V and 4 bases from J; junction bases left unmatched: 8. CDR3 sequence: CASSPSGRVYNEQFF. The CDR3, as DNA: TGTGCCAGCAGCCCCAGCGGGAGAGTATACAATGAGCAGTTCTTC.

In this sample, this clone turned up a few times. V is TRBV15 and J is TRBJ2-1, with 7 bases aligning to TRBD2. After removal of 0 bases from V and 8 bases from J, the junction contained 13 bases not matched to a gene. CDR1 and CDR2 (germline): LNHNV, YYDKDF (reference sequence). This CDR3 has 17 amino acids. CDR3 bases: TGTGCCACCAGCAGAGATAGGGGATCGGGGAGGGGATATGAGCAGTTCTTC. Translating gives CATSRDRGSGRGYEQFF.

The genes are TRBV27 and TRBJ2-7; D is unclear. CDR1 is MNHEY and CDR2 is SMNVEV in the germline V gene (reference sequence). The CDR3 consists of 11 residues. The V end was cut by 3 bases, the J end by 4 bases, with 4 bases between. CDR3 sequence: CASSFGYEQYF. In DNA form, the CDR3 reads TGTGCCAGCAGTTTCGGATACGAGCAGTACTTC.

The chain uses TRBV7-9 and TRBJ2-5; the D call may be TRBD1 or TRBD2 (5 bases each). The CDR3 runs to 17 residues. Trimming pared 4 bases from V and 5 bases from J, leaving 23 bases between. Germline V lookup: CDR1 SEHNR, CDR2 FQNEAQ (reference sequence). As DNA, the CDR3 is TGTGCCAGCAGCTCTCCCGGGACCGTGGCCAGCAGGGAGACCCAGTACTTC. Translation gives CASSSPGTVASRETQYF.

The chain carries TRBV18 and TRBJ1-1; TRBD1 might be the D (5 bases). The CDR3 covers 14 residues. Germline V gene lookup returns CDR1 KGHSH and CDR2 LQKENI. V was clipped by 3 bases and J by 5 bases, with 13 bases between them. Here the CDR3 reads CASSPAGRGTEAFF. The CDR3 coding sequence is TGTGCCAGCTCACCCGCGGGACGGGGGACTGAAGCTTTCTTT.

In its sample, this clone was seen a few times. This chain joins TRBV7-3 and TRBJ2-3; D is unclear. This CDR3 comprises 16 residues. Germline V gene data show CDR1 as SGHTA and CDR2 as FQGTGA. Deletions cut 6 bases from V and 1 base from J, with 17 bases between. CDR3 nucleotide sequence: TGTGCCAGCAGTTTATCCACCGTTAGGGGCACAGATACGCAGTATTTT. It translates to CASSLSTVRGTDTQYF.

The chain combines TRBV5-4 with TRBJ2-3, with D tentatively TRBD2 (6 bases). Germline values: CDR1 SGHNT, CDR2 YYREEE (reference sequence). This CDR3 region has 15 residues. V was shortened by 4 bases and J by 2 bases, with 14 bases between the two germline ends. The CDR3 protein is CASSSSGGTTDTQYF. In DNA form, the CDR3 reads TGTGCCAGCAGCAGTTCCGGAGGGACCACAGATACGCAGTATTTT.

The chain combines TRBV29-1 with TRBJ1-3; D is undetermined. Trimming took 4 bases from V and 2 from J, leaving 9 bases between them. This CDR3 has 13 amino acids. CDR1 and CDR2 from the germline V gene are SQVTM and ANQGSEA. The CDR3 DNA follows: TGCAGCGTTGCGGACGGCACTGGAAACACCATATATTTT. It codes for CSVADGTGNTIYF.

The gene calls are TRBV25-1 and TRBJ1-1; TRBD1 aligns across 9 bases. Trimming removed 5 bases from V and 2 bases from J; junction bases left unmatched: 15. The germline V gene encodes CDR1 MGHDK and CDR2 SYGVNS. The CDR3 contains 18 residues. For the CDR3, the DNA is TGTGCCAGCAGTACCCGGGACAGGGTCTTTAGTTTCAACACTGAAGCTTTCTTT. Translated: CASSTRDRVFSFNTEAFF. Full variable domain (missing parts from reference TRBV25-1 and TRBJ1-1): EADIYQTPRYLVIGTGKKITLECSQTMGHDKMYWYQQDPGMELHLIHYSYGVNSTEKGDLSSESTVSRIRTEHFPLTLESARPSHTSQYLCASSTRDRVFSFNTEAFFGQGTRLTVV.

CDR3 DNA: TGTGCCAGCAAAGGACAGGGACACACAGATACGCAGTATTTT. The encoded protein is CASKGQGHTDTQYF. This chain links TRBV6-1 with TRBJ2-3; the match to TRBD1 covers 8 bases. Trimming at V came to 7 bases and at J to 2 bases, leaving 5 bases not matched to a gene. In germline, CDR1 is MNHNS, CDR2 SASEGT. There are 14 residues in the CDR3.

This chain joins TRBV27 and TRBJ2-2; D could derive from TRBD1 or TRBD2 (6 bases each). Trimming shortened V by 7 bases and J by 4 bases, and 25 bases separated the two germline ends. There are 18 residues in the CDR3. Germline V lookup: CDR1 MNHEY, CDR2 SMNVEV (reference sequence). The CDR3 spells CASTLLVGGFQGTGELFF. In DNA, the CDR3 is TGTGCCAGCACCCTACTAGTGGGGGGCTTCCAGGGCACCGGGGAGCTGTTTTTT.

The chain uses TRBV9 and TRBJ2-7; tentative D call: TRBD1 (5 bases). This CDR3 spans 15 amino acids. Germline lookup yields CDR1 SGDLS and CDR2 YYNGEE. The ends were cut back, 0 bases at V and 0 bases at J, with 10 bases in the middle. CDR3 amino acids: CASSVDQGSSYEQYF. The DNA for the CDR3 is TGTGCCAGCAGCGTAGATCAGGGTAGCTCCTACGAGCAGTACTTC.

In regard to this clone: Relative to the germline gene, one junction end is altered; a read error may explain this. Other DNA sequences in this sample translate to the same CDR3. The chain links TRBV7-3 to TRBJ1-1; D call uncertain. Germline V gene lookup returns CDR1 SGHTA and CDR2 FQGTGA. The CDR3 has 15 amino acids. The CDR3 loop reads CASSLGVHLNTEAFF. The CDR3 nucleotides read TGTGCCAGCAGCTTAGGGGTACATTTGAACACTGAAGCCTTCTTT.

This rearrangement joins TRBV7-9 to TRBJ2-2; D is undetermined. The length of the CDR3 is 13 residues. Germline CDR1 SEHNR, CDR2 FQNEAQ (reference sequence). Trimming stripped 0 bases from V and 6 bases from J, with 5 bases between. DNA for the CDR3: TGTGCCAGCAGCTTAGCTGGCCCCGGGGAGCTGTTTTTT. This codes for CASSLAGPGELFF.

The chain joins TRBV21-1 to TRBJ1-4. TRBV21-1 is tagged as a pseudogene. The CDR3 runs to 16 residues. The CDR3 spells CASSKEKGSTNEKLFF. The DNA of the CDR3 is TGTGCCAGCAGCAAAGAAAAAGGCTCAACTAATGAAAAACTGTTTTTT.

The rearrangement links TRBV28 to TRBJ2-7; 10 bases fit TRBD2. The germline V gene has CDR1 MDHEN and CDR2 SYDVKM. CDR3 size: 15 residues. Losses at the gene ends were 5 bases for V and 4 bases for J; bases not matched to a gene: 8. The CDR3 loop is CASSASGRAKYEQYF. The CDR3 nucleotides read TGTGCCAGCAGTGCCAGCGGGAGGGCAAAATACGAGCAGTACTTC.

This rearrangement joins TRBV11-2 to TRBJ2-1, with D maybe TRBD1 (5 bases). The length of the CDR3 is 13 residues. In germline, CDR1 is SGHAT, CDR2 FQNNGV. V gave up 6 bases and J gave up 2 bases, with 8 bases separating them. The CDR3 region is CASRRQTYNEQFF. The CDR3 DNA sequence: TGTGCCAGCAGGAGACAGACCTACAATGAGCAGTTCTTC.